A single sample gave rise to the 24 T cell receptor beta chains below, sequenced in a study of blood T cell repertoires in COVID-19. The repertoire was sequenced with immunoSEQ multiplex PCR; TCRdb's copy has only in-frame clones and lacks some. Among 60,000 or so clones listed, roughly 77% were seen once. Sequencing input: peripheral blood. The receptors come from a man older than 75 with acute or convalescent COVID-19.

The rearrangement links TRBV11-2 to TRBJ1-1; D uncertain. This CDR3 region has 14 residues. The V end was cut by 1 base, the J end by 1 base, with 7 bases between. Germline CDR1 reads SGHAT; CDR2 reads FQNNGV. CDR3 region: CASSLVRANTEAFF. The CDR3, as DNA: TGTGCCAGCAGCTTAGTTCGAGCGAACACTGAAGCTTTCTTT.

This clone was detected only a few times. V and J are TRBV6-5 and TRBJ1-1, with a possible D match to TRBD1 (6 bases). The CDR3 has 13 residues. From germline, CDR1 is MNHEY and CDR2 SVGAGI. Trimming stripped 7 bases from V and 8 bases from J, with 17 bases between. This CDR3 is CASTRSGDREAFF. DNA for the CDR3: TGTGCCAGCACCCGCTCGGGTGACAGGGAAGCTTTCTTT.

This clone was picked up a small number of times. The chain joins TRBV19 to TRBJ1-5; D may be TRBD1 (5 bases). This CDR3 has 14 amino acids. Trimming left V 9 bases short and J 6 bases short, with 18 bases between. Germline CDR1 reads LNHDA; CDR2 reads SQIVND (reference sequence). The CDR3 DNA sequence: TGTGCCAGCTCCTCACTGCGGGGGTTTCAGCCCCAGCATTTT. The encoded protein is CASSSLRGFQPQHF.

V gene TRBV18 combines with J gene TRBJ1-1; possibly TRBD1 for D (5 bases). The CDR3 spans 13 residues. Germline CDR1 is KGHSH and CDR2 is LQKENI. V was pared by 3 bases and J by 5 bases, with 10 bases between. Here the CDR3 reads CASSPGPETEAFF. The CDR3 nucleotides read TGTGCCAGCTCACCGGGGCCCGAGACTGAAGCTTTCTTT.

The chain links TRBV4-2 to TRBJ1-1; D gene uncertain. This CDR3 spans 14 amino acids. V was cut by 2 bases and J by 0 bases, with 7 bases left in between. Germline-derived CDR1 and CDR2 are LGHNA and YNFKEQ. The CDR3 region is CASSQQNLNTEAFF. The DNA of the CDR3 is TGTGCCAGCAGCCAACAAAACTTGAACACTGAAGCTTTCTTT.

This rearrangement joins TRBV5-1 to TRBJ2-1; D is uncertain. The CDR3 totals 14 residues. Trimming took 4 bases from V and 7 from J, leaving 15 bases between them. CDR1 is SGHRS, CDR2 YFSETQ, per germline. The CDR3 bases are TGCGCCAGCAGCCCGGGTTCTGGATCGAATGAGCAGTTCTTC. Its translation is CASSPGSGSNEQFF.

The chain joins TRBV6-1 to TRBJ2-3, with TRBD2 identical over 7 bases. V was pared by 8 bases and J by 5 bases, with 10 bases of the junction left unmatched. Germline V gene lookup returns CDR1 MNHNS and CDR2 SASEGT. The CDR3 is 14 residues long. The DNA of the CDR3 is TGTGCCAGCGGTGGAGCGGGGAGTCTAGATACGCAGTATTTT. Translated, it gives CASGGAGSLDTQYF.

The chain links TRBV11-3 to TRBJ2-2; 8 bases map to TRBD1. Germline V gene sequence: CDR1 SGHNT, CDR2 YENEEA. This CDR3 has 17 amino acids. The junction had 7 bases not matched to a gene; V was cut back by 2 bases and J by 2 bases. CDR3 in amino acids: CASSLTWGQENTGELFF. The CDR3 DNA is TGTGCCAGCAGCTTAACCTGGGGACAGGAAAACACCGGGGAGCTGTTTTTT.

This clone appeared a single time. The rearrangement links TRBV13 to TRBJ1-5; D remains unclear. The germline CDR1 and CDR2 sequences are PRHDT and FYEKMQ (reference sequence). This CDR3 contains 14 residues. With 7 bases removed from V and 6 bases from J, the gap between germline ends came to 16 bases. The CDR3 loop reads CASNLVSRSQPQHF. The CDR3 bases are TGTGCCAGCAATCTCGTATCCCGGAGTCAGCCCCAGCATTTT.

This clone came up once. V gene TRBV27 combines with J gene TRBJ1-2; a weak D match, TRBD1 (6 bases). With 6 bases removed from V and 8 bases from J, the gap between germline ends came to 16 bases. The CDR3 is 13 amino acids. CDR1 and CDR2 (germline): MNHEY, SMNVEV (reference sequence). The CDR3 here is CASSQQGLLGYTF. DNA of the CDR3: TGTGCCAGCAGCCAACAGGGATTGTTAGGCTACACCTTC.

The CDR3 DNA reads as TGCGCCAGCAGCCAAGAACCCGCCAGGAAAAACTATGGCTACACCTTC. Its translation is CASSQEPARKNYGYTF. The J gene is TRBJ1-2, the V gene TRBV4-1; D not resolved. The CDR3 loop spans 16 amino acids. V lost 0 bases, J lost 2 bases, and 13 bases lay in between. The germline V gene has CDR1 MGHRA and CDR2 YSYEKL.

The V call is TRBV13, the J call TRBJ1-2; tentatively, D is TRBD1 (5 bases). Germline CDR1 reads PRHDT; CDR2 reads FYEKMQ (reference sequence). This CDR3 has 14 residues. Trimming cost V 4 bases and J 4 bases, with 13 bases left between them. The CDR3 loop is CASSWRGAGYGYTF. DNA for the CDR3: TGTGCCAGCAGCTGGCGTGGGGCCGGCTATGGCTACACCTTC.

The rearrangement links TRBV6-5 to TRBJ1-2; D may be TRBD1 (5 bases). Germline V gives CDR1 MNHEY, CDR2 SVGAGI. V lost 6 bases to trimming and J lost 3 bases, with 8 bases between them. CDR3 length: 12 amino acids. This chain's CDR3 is CASRGHDYGYTF. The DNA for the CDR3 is TGTGCCAGCAGAGGACACGACTATGGCTACACCTTC.

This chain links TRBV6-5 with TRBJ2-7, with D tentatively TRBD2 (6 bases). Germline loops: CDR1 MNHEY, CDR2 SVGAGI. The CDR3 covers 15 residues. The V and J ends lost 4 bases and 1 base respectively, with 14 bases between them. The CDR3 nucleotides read TGTGCCAGCAGTTGGGTCGCGGGGACGTCCTACGAGCAGTACTTC. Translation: CASSWVAGTSYEQYF.

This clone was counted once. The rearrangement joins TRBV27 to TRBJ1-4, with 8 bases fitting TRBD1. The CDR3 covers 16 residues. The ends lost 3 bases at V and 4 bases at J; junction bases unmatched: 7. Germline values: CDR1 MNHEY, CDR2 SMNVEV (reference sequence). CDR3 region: CASSFAGGADNEKLFF. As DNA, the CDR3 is TGTGCCAGCAGTTTTGCAGGGGGCGCGGATAATGAAAAACTGTTTTTT.

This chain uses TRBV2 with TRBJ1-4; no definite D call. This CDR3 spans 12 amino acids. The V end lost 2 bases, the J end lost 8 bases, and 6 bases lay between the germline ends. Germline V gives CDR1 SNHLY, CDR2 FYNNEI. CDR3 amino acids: CASSETNEKLFF. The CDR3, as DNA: TGTGCCAGCAGTGAAACAAACGAAAAACTGTTTTTT.

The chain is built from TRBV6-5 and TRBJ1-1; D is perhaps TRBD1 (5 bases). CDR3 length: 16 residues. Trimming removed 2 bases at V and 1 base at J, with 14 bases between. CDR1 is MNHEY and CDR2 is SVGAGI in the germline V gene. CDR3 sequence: CASSYEGGTANTEAFF. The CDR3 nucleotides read TGTGCCAGCAGTTACGAGGGAGGGACTGCGAACACTGAAGCTTTCTTT.

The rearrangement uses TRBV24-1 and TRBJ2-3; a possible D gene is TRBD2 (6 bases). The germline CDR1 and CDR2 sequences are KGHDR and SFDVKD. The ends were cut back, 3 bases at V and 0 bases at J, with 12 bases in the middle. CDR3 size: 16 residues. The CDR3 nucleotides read TGTGCCACCAGTGATCCTACCGGGACTAGCACAGATACGCAGTATTTT. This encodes CATSDPTGTSTDTQYF.

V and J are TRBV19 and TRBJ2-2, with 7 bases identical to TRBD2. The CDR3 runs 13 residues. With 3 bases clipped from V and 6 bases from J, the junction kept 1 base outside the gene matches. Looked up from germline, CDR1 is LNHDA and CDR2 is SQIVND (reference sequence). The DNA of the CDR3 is TGTGCCAGTAGTATTACTAGCGCCGGGGAGCTGTTTTTT. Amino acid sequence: CASSITSAGELFF.

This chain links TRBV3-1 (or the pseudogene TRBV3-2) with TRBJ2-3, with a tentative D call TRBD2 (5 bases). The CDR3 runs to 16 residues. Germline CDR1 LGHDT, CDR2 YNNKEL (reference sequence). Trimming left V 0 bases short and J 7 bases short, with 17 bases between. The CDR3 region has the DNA TGTGCCAGCAGCCAAGATGCCGGACTCCACGTTTATACGCAGTATTTT. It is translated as CASSQDAGLHVYTQYF.

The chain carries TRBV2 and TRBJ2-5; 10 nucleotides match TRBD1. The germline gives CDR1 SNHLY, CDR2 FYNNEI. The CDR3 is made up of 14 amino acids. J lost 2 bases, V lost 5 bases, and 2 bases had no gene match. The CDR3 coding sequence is TGTGCCAGCAGTCAGGACAGGGGGCAAGAGACCCAGTACTTC. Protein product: CASSQDRGQETQYF.

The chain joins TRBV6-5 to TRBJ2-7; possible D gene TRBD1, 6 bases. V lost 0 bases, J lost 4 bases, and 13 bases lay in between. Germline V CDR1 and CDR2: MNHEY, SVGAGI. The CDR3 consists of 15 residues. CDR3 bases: TGTGCCAGCAGTTACTCCTCCACAGGGCGGTACGAGCAGTACTTC. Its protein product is CASSYSSTGRYEQYF.

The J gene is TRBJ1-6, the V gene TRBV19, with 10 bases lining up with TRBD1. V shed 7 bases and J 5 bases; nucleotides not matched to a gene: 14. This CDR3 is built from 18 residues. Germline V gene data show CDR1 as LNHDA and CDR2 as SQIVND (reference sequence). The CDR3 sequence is CASIRRDRGKIDNSPLHF. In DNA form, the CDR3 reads TGTGCCAGTATCCGCCGGGACAGGGGAAAAATTGATAATTCACCCCTCCACTTT. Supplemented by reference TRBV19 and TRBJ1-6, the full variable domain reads DGGITQSPKYLFRKEGQNVTLSCEQNLNHDAMYWYRQDPGQGLRLIYYSQIVNDFQKGDIAEGYSVSREKKESFPLTVTSAQKNPTAFYLCASIRRDRGKIDNSPLHFGNGTRLTVT.

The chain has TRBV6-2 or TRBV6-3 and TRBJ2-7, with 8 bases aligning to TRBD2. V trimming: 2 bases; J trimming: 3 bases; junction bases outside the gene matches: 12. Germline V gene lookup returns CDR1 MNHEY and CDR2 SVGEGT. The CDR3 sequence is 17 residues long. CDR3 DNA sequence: TGTGCCAGCAGTTACATACGGGGGGGCAGGGAAGACTACGAGCAGTACTTC. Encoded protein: CASSYIRGGREDYEQYF.